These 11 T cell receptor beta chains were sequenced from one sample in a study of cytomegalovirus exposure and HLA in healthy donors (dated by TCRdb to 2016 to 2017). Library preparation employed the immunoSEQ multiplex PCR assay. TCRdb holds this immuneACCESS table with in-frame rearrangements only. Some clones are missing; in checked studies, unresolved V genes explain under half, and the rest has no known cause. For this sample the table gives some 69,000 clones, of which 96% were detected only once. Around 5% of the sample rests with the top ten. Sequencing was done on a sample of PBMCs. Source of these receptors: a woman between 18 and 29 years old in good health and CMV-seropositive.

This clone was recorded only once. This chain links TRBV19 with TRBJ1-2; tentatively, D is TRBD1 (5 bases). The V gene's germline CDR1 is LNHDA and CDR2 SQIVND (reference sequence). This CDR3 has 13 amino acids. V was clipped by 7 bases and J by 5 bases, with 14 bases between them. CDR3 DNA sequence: TGTGCCAGTACCCCGGGACTGTTTTATGGCTACACCTTC. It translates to CASTPGLFYGYTF.

The CDR3 coding sequence is TGTGCCAGCAGTCAGGGACTAGCGGGTGGTGAGCAGTTCTTC. Translated, it gives CASSQGLAGGEQFF. The gene calls are TRBV6-5 and TRBJ2-1; TRBD2 matches at 12 bases. This CDR3 is built from 14 residues. CDR1 and CDR2 from the germline V gene are MNHEY and SVGAGI. Trimming took 5 bases from V and 9 from J; bases not matched to a gene: 5.

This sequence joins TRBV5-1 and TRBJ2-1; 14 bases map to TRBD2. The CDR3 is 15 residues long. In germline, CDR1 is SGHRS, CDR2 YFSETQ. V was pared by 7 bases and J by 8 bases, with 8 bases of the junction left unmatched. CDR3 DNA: TGCGCCAGCGGAATGACTAGCGGGAGGGCCCATGAGCAGTTCTTC. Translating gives CASGMTSGRAHEQFF.

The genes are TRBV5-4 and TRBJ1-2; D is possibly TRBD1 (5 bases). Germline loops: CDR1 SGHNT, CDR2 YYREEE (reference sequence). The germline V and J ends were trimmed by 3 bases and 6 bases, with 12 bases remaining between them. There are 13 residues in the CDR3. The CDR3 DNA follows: TGTGCCAGCAGCTCGGGGGGGGTGGATGGCTACACCTTC. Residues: CASSSGGVDGYTF.

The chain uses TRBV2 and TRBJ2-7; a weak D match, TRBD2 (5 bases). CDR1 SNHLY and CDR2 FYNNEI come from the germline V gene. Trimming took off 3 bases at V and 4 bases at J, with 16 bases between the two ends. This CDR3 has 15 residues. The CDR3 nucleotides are TGTGCCAGCAGTGATTCAGGCGGGCTGGAGTACGAGCAGTACTTC. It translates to CASSDSGGLEYEQYF.

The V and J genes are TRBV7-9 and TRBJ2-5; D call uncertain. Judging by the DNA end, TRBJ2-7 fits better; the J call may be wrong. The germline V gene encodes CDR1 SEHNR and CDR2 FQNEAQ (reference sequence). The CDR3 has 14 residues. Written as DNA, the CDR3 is TGTGCCAGCAGCTCCATAGTTGTACTCCACGAGCAGTACTTC. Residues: CASSSIVVLHEQYF.

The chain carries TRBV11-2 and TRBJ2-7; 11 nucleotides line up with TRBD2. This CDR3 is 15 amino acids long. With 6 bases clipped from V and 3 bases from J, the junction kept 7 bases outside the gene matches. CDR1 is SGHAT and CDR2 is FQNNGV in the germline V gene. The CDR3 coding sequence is TGTGCCAGCAGACTTCTTAGCGGGAGGGACTACGAGCAGTACTTC. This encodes CASRLLSGRDYEQYF.

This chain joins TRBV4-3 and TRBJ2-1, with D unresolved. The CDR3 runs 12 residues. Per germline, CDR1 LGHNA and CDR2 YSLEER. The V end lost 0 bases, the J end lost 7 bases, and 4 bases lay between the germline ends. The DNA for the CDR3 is TGCGCCAGCAGCCAAGATAGAAATGAGCAGTTCTTC. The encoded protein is CASSQDRNEQFF.

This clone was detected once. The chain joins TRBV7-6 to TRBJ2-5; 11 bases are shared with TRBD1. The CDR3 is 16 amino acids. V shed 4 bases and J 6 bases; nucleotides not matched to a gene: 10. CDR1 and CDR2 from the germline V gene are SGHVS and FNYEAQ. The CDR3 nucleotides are TGTGCCAGCAGCTCGGGTACCGGGACAGGGGGAAAGACCCAGTACTTC. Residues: CASSSGTGTGGKTQYF. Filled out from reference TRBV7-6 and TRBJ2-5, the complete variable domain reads GAGVSQSPRYKVTKRGQDVALRCDPISGHVSLYWYRQALGQGPEFLTYFNYEAQQDKSGLPNDRFSAERPEGSISTLTIQRTEQRDSAMYRCASSSGTGTGGKTQYFGPGTRLLVL.

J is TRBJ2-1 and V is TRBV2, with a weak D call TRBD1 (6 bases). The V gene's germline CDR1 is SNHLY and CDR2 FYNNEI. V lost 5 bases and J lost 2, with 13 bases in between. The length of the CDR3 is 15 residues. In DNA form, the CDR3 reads TGTGCCAGCAGTTTAGCAGGGGTTGCCTACAATGAGCAGTTCTTC. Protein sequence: CASSLAGVAYNEQFF.

CDR3 in DNA: TGCGCCAGCAGCCAAGAGAGAGGGGGAGGGTATGGCTACACCTTC. Residues: CASSQERGGGYGYTF. This chain links TRBV4-3 with TRBJ1-2, with a weak D call TRBD1 (6 bases). CDR3 length: 15 amino acids. Germline CDR1 and CDR2: LGHNA and YSLEER. The germline V and J ends were trimmed by 0 bases and 5 bases, with 13 bases remaining between them.